The 14 T cell receptor beta chains below come from one sample, sequenced in a study of response to subunit inactivated influenza vaccine. TCRdb re-analysed the RT-PCR reads in MiXCR, keeping a single row per CDR3 protein. The table records 500,000 to 550,000 distinct CDR3 sequences, 7.6% of them present only once. Sequencing was performed on PBMCs from blood, taken about 24 months after vaccination. These receptors were collected from a man in his fifties or sixties who received an inactivated influenza vaccine.

J is TRBJ2-7 and V is TRBV20-1, with a possible D match to TRBD2 (5 bases). CDR3 length: 13 amino acids. CDR1 is DFQATT, CDR2 SNEGSKA, per germline (reference sequence). V lost 5 bases, J lost 3 bases, and 14 bases lay in between. DNA of the CDR3: TGCAGTGCTCCAACTAGAATCGGCTACGAGCAGTACTTC. Translated, it gives CSAPTRIGYEQYF.

The chain recombines TRBV6-4 with TRBJ1-1; D is unclear. The CDR3 contains 14 residues. V was shortened by 4 bases and J by 2 bases, with 11 bases between the two germline ends. Germline assignment: CDR1 MRHNA and CDR2 SNTAGT. The chain's CDR3 is CASSAVSGNTEAFF. The CDR3 DNA reads as TGTGCCAGCAGTGCTGTTTCTGGTAACACTGAAGCTTTCTTT.

This clonotype was seen a few times. The CDR3 sequence is CASSTLILNTEAFF. In DNA form, the CDR3 reads TGTGCCAGCAGTACCCTAATCCTGAACACTGAAGCTTTCTTT. The gene calls are TRBV6-2 or TRBV6-3 and TRBJ1-1; no clear D gene. The ends were cut back, 5 bases at V and 0 bases at J, with 10 bases in the middle. The CDR3 has 14 residues. CDR1 is MNHEY, CDR2 SVGEGT, per germline.

This chain uses TRBV6-1 with TRBJ2-3; D remains unclear. The CDR3 is 14 amino acids. The V and J ends lost 6 bases and 4 bases respectively, with 14 bases between them. CDR1 and CDR2 from the germline V gene are MNHNS and SASEGT. In DNA, the CDR3 is TGTGCCAGCAGCCGGCTGATGGGATCAGATACGCAGTATTTT. Amino acids: CASSRLMGSDTQYF.

This clonotype occurred many times. The chain joins TRBV28 to TRBJ2-7; D perhaps matches TRBD1 (6 bases). This CDR3 has 14 residues. Looked up from germline, CDR1 is MDHEN and CDR2 is SYDVKM. V lost 6 bases and J 1 base, leaving 13 bases between the germline ends. CDR3 nucleotides: TGTGCCAGCAGCAGGCAGGGGCATTCCTACGAGCAGTACTTC. This sequence encodes CASSRQGHSYEQYF. Based on the CDR3 plus reference TRBV28 and TRBJ2-7, the full variable domain is DVKVTQSSRYLVKRTGEKVFLECVQDMDHENMFWYRQDPGLGLRLIYFSYDVKMKEKGDIPEGYSVSREKKERFSLILESASTNQTSMYLCASSRQGHSYEQYFGPGTRLTVT.

The chain couples TRBV20-1 to TRBJ2-5; tentative D call: TRBD2 (5 bases). The CDR3 runs to 13 residues. The germline CDR1 and CDR2 sequences are DFQATT and SNEGSKA (reference sequence). The V end was cut by 6 bases, the J end by 2 bases, with 13 bases between. CDR3 in DNA: TGCAGTGCGGCGGGTGTCGGTCAAGAGACCCAGTACTTC. It encodes CSAAGVGQETQYF.

This clonotype was recorded many times. The chain recombines TRBV6-2 or TRBV6-3 with TRBJ2-7, with 7 bases lining up with TRBD1. J gave up 4 bases and V 6 bases, and 9 bases lay outside the gene matches. CDR1 is MNHEY and CDR2 is SVGEGT in the germline V gene. This CDR3 has 14 amino acids. The CDR3 loop is CASRTLTGWYEQYF. In DNA, the CDR3 is TGTGCCAGCAGAACTCTGACAGGGTGGTACGAGCAGTACTTC.

This clonotype was recorded a few times. This sequence joins TRBV5-5 and TRBJ2-6; 9 nucleotides match TRBD1. Unmatched junction bases numbered 6, after V lost 1 base and J lost 1 base. The CDR3 sequence is 18 residues long. In germline, CDR1 is SGHKS, CDR2 YYEKEE (reference sequence). The CDR3 nucleotides are TGTGCCAGCAGCTTGTACAGGGGGCAGGGGTCTGGGGCCAACGTCCTGACTTTC. Encoded protein: CASSLYRGQGSGANVLTF.

Here the CDR3 DNA reads TGTGCCAGCAGCTTAGTGAGGCCTACGCCCCAGGAGGAGCTGTTTTTT. Its translation: CASSLVRPTPQEELFF. The genes are TRBV7-2 and TRBJ2-2; D uncertain. The length of the CDR3 is 16 residues. The V end lost 1 base, the J end lost 10 bases, and 19 bases lay between the germline ends. Germline lookup yields CDR1 SGHTA and CDR2 FQGNSA.

This clonotype was picked up many times. This chain links TRBV29-1 with TRBJ2-2, with TRBD1 matching 10 bases. The CDR3 loop spans 13 amino acids. Germline V lookup: CDR1 SQVTM, CDR2 ANQGSEA. Trimming removed 3 bases from V and 6 bases from J; junction bases left unmatched: 1. Here the CDR3 DNA reads TGCAGCGTTGATGGACAGGGGGCCGGGGAGCTGTTTTTT. Translated: CSVDGQGAGELFF.

This clonotype was detected ten times or more. The V gene is TRBV12-3 or TRBV12-4, the J gene TRBJ1-1, with 8 bases matching TRBD1. The V gene end was trimmed by 10 bases and the J gene end by 7 bases; junction bases not matched to a gene: 8. This CDR3 region has 12 residues. The CDR3 bases are TGTGCCACCAAGACAGGGGCATTTGAAGCTTTCTTT. It specifies CATKTGAFEAFF.

The gene calls are TRBV10-2 and TRBJ2-7; 9 nucleotides agree with TRBD1. The V segment lost 5 bases and the J segment 5 bases; nucleotides outside the gene matches: 10. CDR1 and CDR2 (germline): WSHSY, SAAADI. CDR3 size: 15 residues. The CDR3 region is CASSTGTGYINEQYF. CDR3 nucleotides: TGCGCCAGCAGTACCGGGACAGGGTATATCAACGAGCAGTACTTC.

This chain's CDR3 is CASRIGQGHRGETQYF. CDR3 coding DNA: TGTGCCAGCAGAATCGGACAGGGCCACCGCGGGGAGACCCAGTACTTC. The chain has TRBV6-1 and TRBJ2-5, with 8 bases matching TRBD1. Germline V lookup: CDR1 MNHNS, CDR2 SASEGT. The CDR3 is made up of 16 amino acids. J was trimmed by 5 bases and V by 6 bases; bases with no gene match: 14.

The genes are TRBV2 and TRBJ1-5; TRBD1 agrees at 11 bases. The CDR3 runs to 14 residues. Germline loops: CDR1 SNHLY, CDR2 FYNNEI. Germline trimming cut 7 bases from V and 6 bases from J; bases unmatched to any gene: 5. DNA of the CDR3: TGTGCCAGCACCGGACAGGGGGCTGGTCAGCCCCAGCATTTT. Its translation is CASTGQGAGQPQHF.